This TCR beta chain is from a study of blood T cell repertoires in COVID-19 (TCRdb year 2020). Context from the whole study: Collaborator samples came from the United States, Italy and Spain and covered acute and convalescent phases of COVID-19. Sample metadata almost always included a de-identified subject ID, COVID-19 status, age in years and sex. The dataset comprised deeply sampled blood TCRbeta repertoires from subjects exposed to, actively infected with, or recovered from COVID-19. The samples were drawn from two sources: the first 160 participants of the ongoing ImmuneRACE study, and 1,000 to 1,500 subjects contributed by 6 global collaborators. HLA class I and class II types, where available, came from metadata supplied by the sample provider rather than from assay-based typing. The prospective study material was composed of cDNA or gDNA derived from T cells, B-cell-depleted T cells, or PBMCs. The repertoires were made available in a free public database intended to serve as a resource for research on the immune response to SARS-CoV-2. The paper as a whole reports these results and caveats: The quantity of clinical and demographic metadata differed by source and by participant and was supplied without curation.

Details on this clone: Its antigen specificity is not known. Per-base quality was not reported, and no clone a single base away is much larger than it.

TCRbeta CDR3 regions were amplified from genomic DNA by means of the immunoSEQ Assay, a bias-controlled multiplex PCR. As for how the authors treated the data: The number of nucleated cells in each sample was estimated by amplification of reference gene primers within the assay. To quantify the absolute abundance of each unique TCRbeta CDR3 rearrangement, sequence reads were collapsed and filtered. Productive Simpson clonality was computed per sample as the square root of Simpson's diversity index over productive rearrangements. This is the immuneACCESS table as TCRdb keeps it, with only in-frame sequences that have V and J called. A part of the clones is gone; compared with another copy, unresolved V genes explain less than half, and the rest is unexplained. The DNA gave D and trimming, while V, J and clone size come from that table. The sample table records 150,000 to 200,000 clones; more than 70% of these occur just once. The ten most abundant clones make up 4% to 5% of the sample.

CDR1 and CDR2 (SGDLS, YYNGEE) derive from the germline V gene. Spanning cysteine to phenylalanine, the CDR3 consists of 14 amino acids. Left in the record is the CDR3 DNA by itself, 42 bases read in frame from the first base. Trimming accounts for 1 base at V and 7 bases at J, while the number of junction bases matched to no gene is 5. Each collaborating institution followed its own protocols to collect whole blood in K2EDTA tubes. For TCRbeta analysis, collaborators shipped samples as frozen whole blood, isolated PBMCs, or DNA extracted from either of those sample types. The chain is assembled from TRBV9 and TRBJ2-1, with 7 junctional bases fitting TRBD2. The sequence was collected from a human donor in a cohort sampled during active COVID-19. The sequenced material came from peripheral blood. CDR3 loop: CASSVKWGGNEQFF. The nucleotide sequence reads as follows: TGTGCCAGCAGCGTAAAGTGGGGGGGAAATGAGCAGTTCTTC.